The 15 T cell receptor beta chains given below trace back to one sample, sequenced in a study of T cells after yellow fever vaccination. Each CDR3 protein is one row after TCRdb ran MiXCR on the 5' RACE reads. Among about 310,000 distinct CDR3 sequences listed, approximately 3.8% were seen once. The sequencing used PBMCs, collected on the day of the yellow fever booster vaccination. The receptor set was obtained from a man aged 18 to 29 who received the YFV17D yellow fever vaccine.

Ten or more counts support this clonotype. The rearrangement uses TRBV29-1 and TRBJ1-2; D possibly corresponds to TRBD1 (6 bases). V gave up 3 bases and J gave up 4 bases, with 12 bases separating them. Germline V CDR1 and CDR2: SQVTM, ANQGSEA. This CDR3 comprises 13 residues. The CDR3 DNA reads as TGCAGCGTTGAGGGGGGCGAATCCTATGGCTACACCTTC. Translating gives CSVEGGESYGYTF.

This clonotype was observed many times. The chain uses TRBV7-2 and TRBJ2-2; D uncertain. The V gene lost 5 bases and the J gene lost 6 bases, with 7 bases spanning the gap. This CDR3 has 12 residues. Per germline, CDR1 SGHTA and CDR2 FQGNSA. CDR3 DNA sequence: TGTGCCAGCAGCCCTGACTCCGGGGAGCTGTTTTTT. Its translation is CASSPDSGELFF.

This clonotype was picked up many times. The rearrangement uses TRBV5-1 and TRBJ2-2; tentatively, D is TRBD1 or TRBD2 (6 bases each). Trimming took off 4 bases at V and 7 bases at J, with 17 bases between the two ends. The CDR3 has 15 residues. Germline V gives CDR1 SGHRS, CDR2 YFSETQ. In DNA form, the CDR3 reads TGCGCCAGCAGCCCACCCTGGGGGGCTGGCGGGGAGCTGTTTTTT. Its protein product is CASSPPWGAGGELFF. Together with reference TRBV5-1 and TRBJ2-2, the CDR3 gives the full variable domain: KAGVTQTPRYLIKTRGQQVTLSCSPISGHRSVSWYQQTPGQGLQFLFEYFSETQRNKGNFPGRFSGRQFSNSRSEMNVSTLELGDSALYLCASSPPWGAGGELFFGEGSRLTVL.

This clonotype occurred many times. This chain links TRBV12-3 or TRBV12-4 with TRBJ2-3; 8 bases are shared with TRBD2. The CDR3 totals 16 residues. Trimming cost V 4 bases and J 2 bases; bases outside gene matches: 8. The DNA of the CDR3 is TGTGCCAGCAGTTCACGAGGGACTAGGTCCACAGATACGCAGTATTTT. It yields the protein CASSSRGTRSTDTQYF.

This chain uses TRBV20-1 with TRBJ1-5; D possibly corresponds to TRBD1 (6 bases). This CDR3 spans 12 amino acids. The germline V gene encodes CDR1 DFQATT and CDR2 SNEGSKA (reference sequence). Trimming pared 1 base from V and 6 bases from J, leaving 7 bases between. This CDR3 reads CSARGGPQPQHF. The CDR3 region has the DNA TGCAGTGCTAGAGGGGGGCCTCAGCCCCAGCATTTT.

This sequence joins TRBV5-1 and TRBJ2-2; D not resolved. This CDR3 is 14 amino acids long. Germline CDR1 and CDR2: SGHRS and YFSETQ. V was clipped by 5 bases and J by 7 bases, with 15 bases between them. The CDR3 DNA is TGCGCCAGCAGTCCAAACACCCCGGACGGGGAGCTGTTTTTT. Encoded protein: CASSPNTPDGELFF.

In its sample, this clonotype was seen a few times. The V and J genes are TRBV4-3 and TRBJ2-5; unclear D gene. In germline, CDR1 is LGHNA, CDR2 YSLEER. Trimming cost V 0 bases and J 5 bases, with 7 bases left between them. CDR3 length: 13 residues. The CDR3 DNA reads TGCGCCAGCAGCCAAGATATTCCCGAGACCCAGTACTTC. It encodes CASSQDIPETQYF.

The V gene is TRBV24-1, the J gene TRBJ2-3, with 10 bases fitting TRBD1. The CDR3 runs 16 residues. In germline, CDR1 is KGHDR, CDR2 SFDVKD. With 0 bases clipped from V and 3 bases from J, the junction kept 2 bases outside the gene matches. The CDR3 DNA sequence: TGTGCCACCAGTGATTTGAAGGACAGGGGGACAGATACGCAGTATTTT. Its translation: CATSDLKDRGTDTQYF.

The chain uses TRBV5-6 and TRBJ1-3; D ambiguous. Looked up from germline, CDR1 is SGHDT and CDR2 is YYEEEE. The germline V and J ends were trimmed by 4 bases and 4 bases, with 6 bases remaining between them. This CDR3 is 12 amino acids long. CDR3 protein: CASSRKGNTIYF. DNA of the CDR3: TGTGCCAGCAGCCGAAAGGGAAACACCATATATTTT.

This clonotype was observed a handful of times. This chain joins TRBV7-2 and TRBJ2-4, with 8 bases matching TRBD2. CDR3 size: 17 residues. Looked up from germline, CDR1 is SGHTA and CDR2 is FQGNSA. The ends lost 6 bases at V and 6 bases at J; junction bases unmatched: 16. This chain's CDR3 is CASSSSPLERGLNIQYF. CDR3 in DNA: TGTGCCAGCAGTTCCTCGCCGCTAGAGCGGGGGTTAAACATTCAGTACTTC.

In this sample, this clonotype turned up many times. The chain joins TRBV3-1 to TRBJ2-4, with D perhaps TRBD1 or TRBD2 (6 bases each). V dropped 8 bases and J dropped 8 bases, with 19 bases sitting between them. The CDR3 is 14 residues long. Germline lookup yields CDR1 LGHDT and CDR2 YNNKEL (reference sequence). CDR3: CASGQGGPRDIQYF. The DNA for the CDR3 is TGTGCCAGCGGACAAGGGGGGCCCCGGGACATTCAGTACTTC.

The chain combines TRBV5-1 with TRBJ2-2; D possibly corresponds to TRBD2 (5 bases). V lost 4 bases and J lost 0, with 10 bases in between. Germline CDR1 reads SGHRS; CDR2 reads YFSETQ. The CDR3 length is 15 residues. The CDR3 sequence: CASSMGSSNTGELFF. The CDR3 DNA is TGCGCCAGCAGCATGGGGAGCTCGAACACCGGGGAGCTGTTTTTT.

This clonotype was counted only a few times. V usage is TRBV19 and J usage is TRBJ2-1; D is uncertain. Germline values: CDR1 LNHDA, CDR2 SQIVND (reference sequence). The length of the CDR3 is 15 residues. Trimming removed 5 bases at V and 6 bases at J, with 17 bases between. CDR3 bases: TGTGCCAGTAGTCTCGTTCCTGGCGGTTCCAATGAGCAGTTCTTC. Translation: CASSLVPGGSNEQFF.

This clonotype was seen at least ten times. J is TRBJ2-1 and V is TRBV20-1; TRBD2 matches 12 bases. The CDR3 covers 17 residues. V shed 6 bases and J 3 bases; nucleotides not matched to a gene: 12. Germline values: CDR1 DFQATT, CDR2 SNEGSKA (reference sequence). CDR3 DNA: TGCAGTGCCCCAGGGACTAGCGGGTCCACCTACTACAATGAGCAGTTCTTC. It encodes CSAPGTSGSTYYNEQFF.

This clonotype turned up a few times. The chain has TRBV29-1 and TRBJ2-3; 14 bases map to TRBD2. Germline values: CDR1 SQVTM, CDR2 ANQGSEA. The CDR3 runs to 15 residues. V shed 6 bases and J 2 bases; nucleotides not matched to a gene: 4. CDR3 region: CSVGTSGGATDTQYF. In DNA, the CDR3 is TGCAGCGTCGGGACTAGCGGGGGAGCCACAGATACGCAGTATTTT.